Listed here are 14 T cell receptor beta chains from one sample, sequenced in a study of T-cell reconstitution after alpha-beta-depleted transplantation in children. Unique molecular identifiers tagged the TCRbeta library. TCRdb re-called the PCR reads through MiXCR, storing one row per CDR3 protein. The table records just over 200,000 distinct CDR3 sequences, approximately 8.4% of them present only once. The source was PBMCs, mostly from graft donor cells, collected 360 days after TCRalphabeta/CD19-depleted stem cell transplant. These receptors all stem from a male patient aged 2-15 years who had a stem cell transplant for acute myeloid leukemia, so the T cells may come from the graft donor.

At least ten counts were recorded for this clonotype. This chain joins TRBV29-1 and TRBJ2-1; the match to TRBD2 covers 7 bases. The J segment lost 5 bases and the V segment lost 5 bases, leaving 6 bases of the junction unmatched. The CDR3 totals 13 residues. Germline CDR1 reads SQVTM; CDR2 reads ANQGSEA. CDR3 in amino acids: CSVLPGLNNEQFF. DNA for the CDR3: TGCAGCGTTTTACCGGGACTAAACAATGAGCAGTTCTTC.

This sequence joins TRBV7-2 and TRBJ2-5, with 8 bases lining up with TRBD1. Unmatched junction bases numbered 6, after V lost 4 bases and J lost 5 bases. Germline V gene sequence: CDR1 SGHTA, CDR2 FQGNSA. The CDR3 runs 14 residues. CDR3 amino acids: CASSSAGQGETQYF. CDR3 in DNA: TGTGCCAGCAGCTCCGCAGGACAGGGTGAGACCCAGTACTTC.

The CDR3 loop reads CASSFNPGPYEQYV. CDR3 bases: TGTGCCAGCAGCTTCAATCCGGGACCCTACGAGCAGTACGTC. This rearrangement joins TRBV7-9 to TRBJ2-7; tentatively, D is TRBD1 or TRBD2 (5 bases each). CDR3 length equals 14 residues. Germline V gene data show CDR1 as SEHNR and CDR2 as FQNEAQ (reference sequence). The germline V and J ends were trimmed by 3 bases and 2 bases, with 11 bases remaining between them.

The chain has TRBV11-2 and TRBJ2-2, with a tentative D call TRBD1 (6 bases). V lost 3 bases and J lost 1, with 9 bases in between. This CDR3 is built from 15 residues. Per germline, CDR1 SGHAT and CDR2 FQNNGV. The CDR3 DNA reads as TGTGCCAGCAGCTTTTACAGGGAGAACACCGGGGAGCTGTTTTTT. This sequence encodes CASSFYRENTGELFF.

This clonotype was seen a few times. The CDR3 spells CASSLEGLAADTQYF. CDR3 DNA sequence: TGCGCCAGCAGCTTGGAAGGACTAGCGGCAGATACGCAGTATTTT. This chain connects TRBV5-1 to TRBJ2-3, with 10 bases lining up with TRBD2. The ends lost 0 bases at V and 4 bases at J; junction bases unmatched: 2. The germline V gene has CDR1 SGHRS and CDR2 YFSETQ. The CDR3 spans 15 residues.

This clonotype appeared many times. The chain uses TRBV7-2 and TRBJ2-3; D not resolved. Germline CDR1 SGHTA, CDR2 FQGNSA. V shed 4 bases and J shed 0 bases, with 8 bases lying between them. CDR3 length: 14 amino acids. The CDR3 sequence: CASSYGPSTDTQYF. In DNA form, the CDR3 reads TGTGCCAGCAGCTACGGGCCGAGCACAGATACGCAGTATTTT.

In its sample, this clonotype was seen many times. The chain combines TRBV7-2 with TRBJ2-1; the match to TRBD2 covers 12 bases. The J segment lost 5 bases and the V segment lost 5 bases, leaving 4 bases of the junction unmatched. This CDR3 is 15 amino acids long. From germline, CDR1 is SGHTA and CDR2 FQGNSA. The DNA for the CDR3 is TGTGCCAGCAGCATTACTAGCGGGGGGAACAATGAGCAGTTCTTC. Translated: CASSITSGGNNEQFF.

This clonotype was seen repeatedly, ten times or more. V gene TRBV20-1 combines with J gene TRBJ2-4; the D gene could be TRBD1 or TRBD2 (5 bases each). In germline, CDR1 is DFQATT, CDR2 SNEGSKA (reference sequence). V lost 5 bases and J lost 2, with 13 bases in between. The CDR3 consists of 14 residues. Written as DNA, the CDR3 is TGCAGTGCTGAGGGGAGTGACTCCAAAAACATTCAGTACTTC. Translating it yields CSAEGSDSKNIQYF.

This clonotype appeared many times. The chain employs TRBV5-1 and TRBJ1-5; a possible D gene is TRBD1 (5 bases). The CDR3 is 15 residues long. Germline lookup yields CDR1 SGHRS and CDR2 YFSETQ. The V end lost 0 bases, the J end lost 3 bases, and 10 bases lay between the germline ends. CDR3: CASSLGTYPNQPQHF. The CDR3 DNA reads TGCGCCAGCAGCTTGGGGACATACCCCAATCAGCCCCAGCATTTT.

The rearrangement joins TRBV5-1 to TRBJ2-1; the match to TRBD2 covers 9 bases. Unmatched junction bases numbered 14, after V lost 4 bases and J lost 9 bases. There are 16 residues in the CDR3. CDR1 and CDR2 (germline): SGHRS, YFSETQ. The CDR3 loop reads CASSPVGGGAKSEQFF. The DNA for the CDR3 is TGCGCCAGCAGCCCAGTTGGCGGGGGGGCCAAGAGTGAGCAGTTCTTC.

There are a few counts of this clonotype. The rearrangement uses TRBV7-3 and TRBJ2-6; D gene ambiguous. The V and J ends lost 4 bases and 4 bases respectively, with 8 bases between them. Per germline, CDR1 SGHTA and CDR2 FQGTGA. This CDR3 is built from 14 residues. CDR3: CASSSSAGANVLTF. The CDR3 bases are TGTGCCAGCAGCTCGAGTGCCGGGGCCAACGTCCTGACTTTC.

In its sample, this clonotype was seen many times. The CDR3 DNA reads TGTGCCAGCAGTTACAACAGGAACACTGAAGCTTTCTTT. Translation gives CASSYNRNTEAFF. The chain recombines TRBV6-5 with TRBJ1-1; no firm D call. The germline gives CDR1 MNHEY, CDR2 SVGAGI. The CDR3 runs to 13 residues. With 2 bases removed from V and 1 base from J, the gap between germline ends came to 5 bases.

The chain carries TRBV10-3 and TRBJ2-1; weak D call: TRBD1 (7 bases). CDR3 size: 18 residues. The ends were cut back, 0 bases at V and 5 bases at J, with 20 bases in the middle. The germline CDR1 and CDR2 sequences are ENHRY and SYGVKD. The CDR3 reads CAISESFFAGQRNNEQFF. The CDR3 nucleotides are TGTGCCATCAGTGAGTCCTTCTTCGCGGGACAGAGAAACAATGAGCAGTTCTTC.

This clonotype was seen repeatedly, ten times or more. The rearrangement joins TRBV5-1 to TRBJ2-1; 7 bases match TRBD1. J was trimmed by 6 bases and V by 2 bases; bases with no gene match: 2. Per germline, CDR1 SGHRS and CDR2 YFSETQ. The length of the CDR3 is 13 residues. The CDR3: CASSLQGSNEQFF. In nucleotides, the CDR3 is TGCGCCAGCAGCTTACAGGGGAGCAATGAGCAGTTCTTC.